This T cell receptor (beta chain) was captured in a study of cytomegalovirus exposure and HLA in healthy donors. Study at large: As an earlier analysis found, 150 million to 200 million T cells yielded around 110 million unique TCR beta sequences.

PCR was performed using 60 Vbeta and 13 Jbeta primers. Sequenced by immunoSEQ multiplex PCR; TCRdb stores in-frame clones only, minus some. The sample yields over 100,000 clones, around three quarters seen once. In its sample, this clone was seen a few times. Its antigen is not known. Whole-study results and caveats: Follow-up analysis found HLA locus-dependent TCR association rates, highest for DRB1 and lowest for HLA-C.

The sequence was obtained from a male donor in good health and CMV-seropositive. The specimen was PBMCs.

In DNA, the CDR3 is TGTGCCAGCACCGGGGGAGGGGGGCTGAGCACCGGGGAGCTGTTTTTT. Its translation: CASTGGGGLSTGELFF. This chain joins TRBV2 and TRBJ2-2, with D perhaps TRBD2 (7 bases). The CDR3 has 16 amino acids. Germline lookup yields CDR1 SNHLY and CDR2 FYNNEI. V gave up 7 bases and J gave up 4 bases, with 19 bases separating them.